These 14 T cell receptor beta chains came from one sample sequenced in a study of blood T cell repertoires in COVID-19. Sequencing used immunoSEQ multiplex PCR; TCRdb keeps in-frame clones, though not all of them. The sample lists about 140,000 clones; roughly four fifths were seen once. The sample comprised peripheral blood. These TCRs come from an elderly woman with active or convalescent COVID-19.

CDR3 sequence: CASSEGGRTSGIYEQYF. For the CDR3, the DNA is TGTGCCAGCAGTGAAGGAGGCCGGACTAGCGGGATCTACGAGCAGTACTTC. The rearrangement links TRBV6-1 to TRBJ2-7, with TRBD2 matching 12 bases. Germline V gives CDR1 MNHNS, CDR2 SASEGT. The CDR3 is 17 residues long. Losses at the gene ends were 1 base for V and 3 bases for J; bases not matched to a gene: 7.

This chain links TRBV19 with TRBJ2-1; 7 bases agree with TRBD1. In germline, CDR1 is LNHDA, CDR2 SQIVND (reference sequence). This CDR3 is 16 amino acids long. V lost 5 bases and J lost 2; bases outside the gene matches: 9. The CDR3 DNA sequence: TGTGCCAGTAGTTTTGAAACAGGGGTGACCTACAATGAGCAGTTCTTC. It encodes CASSFETGVTYNEQFF.

The rearrangement links TRBV6-5 to TRBJ1-1; no clear D gene. This CDR3 is 14 amino acids long. CDR1 and CDR2 (germline): MNHEY, SVGAGI. V gave up 5 bases and J gave up 2 bases, with 12 bases separating them. CDR3 sequence (DNA): TGTGCCAGCAGTCGGACTTGGGGTAACACTGAAGCTTTCTTT. It specifies CASSRTWGNTEAFF.

The genes are TRBV12-3 or TRBV12-4 and TRBJ1-2; maybe TRBD1 (6 bases). V gave up 6 bases and J gave up 8 bases, with 16 bases separating them. CDR3 size: 13 residues. CDR3 DNA: TGTGCCAGCAGCGTAGGGGGAACGTGGGGCTACACCTTC. This encodes CASSVGGTWGYTF.

This chain connects TRBV5-1 to TRBJ2-1; the match to TRBD2 covers 12 bases. The CDR3 totals 15 residues. Looked up from germline, CDR1 is SGHRS and CDR2 is YFSETQ. The V gene end was trimmed by 7 bases and the J gene end by 4 bases; junction bases not matched to a gene: 6. Written as DNA, the CDR3 is TGCGCCAGCGAGACTAGCGGGGGCCTTTACAATGAGCAGTTCTTC. Amino acid sequence: CASETSGGLYNEQFF.

J is TRBJ1-5 and V is TRBV5-5, with D maybe TRBD1 (5 bases). Germline CDR1 is SGHKS and CDR2 is YYEKEE (reference sequence). The CDR3 length is 15 residues. Between the trimmed V and J ends, which lost 6 bases and 0 bases, there was a span of 13 bases. The CDR3 spells CASTRTPHSNQPQHF. CDR3 DNA sequence: TGTGCCAGCACCAGGACACCTCATAGCAATCAGCCCCAGCATTTT.

This clone was seen once. The chain employs TRBV28 and TRBJ1-1, with no clear D. Germline assignment: CDR1 MDHEN and CDR2 SYDVKM. V lost 3 bases to trimming and J lost 6 bases, with 5 bases between them. This CDR3 comprises 11 residues. CDR3 DNA: TGTGCCAGCAGTTTGAGCGCTGAAGCTTTCTTT. Translated, it gives CASSLSAEAFF.

This clone turned up a few times. V usage is TRBV10-2 and J usage is TRBJ1-5; D unclear. CDR1 and CDR2 (germline): WSHSY, SAAADI. V lost 2 bases, J lost 3 bases, and 14 bases lay in between. The CDR3 contains 16 residues. This CDR3 reads CASSEGESGDNQPQHF. The CDR3 DNA sequence: TGCGCCAGCAGTGAGGGTGAAAGCGGAGACAATCAGCCCCAGCATTTT.

This sequence joins TRBV7-8 and TRBJ1-2; 10 positions agree with TRBD1. There are 16 residues in the CDR3. Germline V CDR1 and CDR2: SGHVS, FQNEAQ. V lost 4 bases and J lost 3; bases outside the gene matches: 8. CDR3: CASSSAGTGAHYGYTF. As DNA, the CDR3 is TGTGCCAGCAGCTCTGCCGGGACAGGGGCCCACTATGGCTACACCTTC.

This clone was counted ten times or more. The rearrangement links TRBV30 to TRBJ2-2, with D maybe TRBD1 (5 bases). The CDR3 sequence is 15 residues long. Germline V gene data show CDR1 as GTSNPN and CDR2 as SVGIG (reference sequence). The V gene lost 4 bases and the J gene lost 3 bases, with 15 bases spanning the gap. CDR3 sequence reads: CAWIPRKGHTGELFF. CDR3 DNA sequence: TGTGCCTGGATCCCTCGGAAGGGGCACACCGGGGAGCTGTTTTTT.

This sequence joins TRBV19 and TRBJ2-3, with 10 bases lining up with TRBD1. The CDR3 loop spans 16 amino acids. The germline V gene encodes CDR1 LNHDA and CDR2 SQIVND (reference sequence). V shed 5 bases and J 2 bases; nucleotides not matched to a gene: 7. The CDR3 reads CASSGSGTGVTDTQYF. In DNA, the CDR3 is TGTGCCAGTAGTGGTTCAGGGACAGGGGTCACAGATACGCAGTATTTT. Drawing the rest from reference TRBV19 and TRBJ2-3, the complete variable domain is DGGITQSPKYLFRKEGQNVTLSCEQNLNHDAMYWYRQDPGQGLRLIYYSQIVNDFQKGDIAEGYSVSREKKESFPLTVTSAQKNPTAFYLCASSGSGTGVTDTQYFGPGTRLTVL.

The rearrangement uses TRBV28 and TRBJ2-7; D perhaps matches TRBD1 (6 bases). The V gene lost 4 bases and the J gene lost 5 bases, with 21 bases spanning the gap. The CDR3 extends over 16 amino acids. Looked up from germline, CDR1 is MDHEN and CDR2 is SYDVKM. The CDR3 bases are TGTGCCAGCAGTTCGACTTGGACAGTCATGGGTGACGAGCAGTACTTC. Residues: CASSSTWTVMGDEQYF.

This clone was seen a single time. The chain links TRBV28 to TRBJ1-2; D is unclear. The germline V gene encodes CDR1 MDHEN and CDR2 SYDVKM. Deletions cut 8 bases from V and 8 bases from J, with 18 bases between. The CDR3 runs to 13 residues. CDR3 in DNA: TGTGCCAGCTTTTTCTCTCGAGGGAAGGGCTACACCTTC. This gives the protein CASFFSRGKGYTF.

The V gene is TRBV19, the J gene TRBJ2-4; TRBD1 might be the D (6 bases). The germline CDR1 and CDR2 sequences are LNHDA and SQIVND (reference sequence). The CDR3 runs 14 residues. V dropped 4 bases and J dropped 4 bases, with 11 bases sitting between them. CDR3 region: CASSSRGTKNIQYF. The CDR3 region has the DNA TGTGCCAGTAGTAGCAGGGGAACTAAAAACATTCAGTACTTC.